Shown below are 29 T cell receptor beta chains from a single sample sequenced in a study of OX40 agonist ivuxolimab in advanced cancers. Sequencing used immunoSEQ multiplex PCR; TCRdb keeps in-frame clones, though not all of them. The sample includes about 99,000 clones, approximately 94% of them seen just once. Sequences were derived from CD4+ or CD8+ T cells sorted from blood, sampled in a trial of the OX40 agonist ivuxolimab. The origin of the receptors is an adult with an advanced solid tumor such as melanoma, head and neck, liver or kidney cancer.

The chain joins TRBV4-1 to TRBJ2-7, with TRBD2 matching 10 bases. Unmatched junction bases numbered 8, after V lost 2 bases and J lost 7 bases. In germline, CDR1 is MGHRA, CDR2 YSYEKL. The CDR3 totals 15 residues. CDR3 protein: CASSQPPRGLAEQYF. The CDR3 nucleotides are TGCGCCAGCAGCCAACCCCCACGGGGACTAGCGGAGCAGTACTTC.

The V gene is TRBV5-1, the J gene TRBJ2-1; 7 bases are shared with TRBD2. The CDR3 contains 15 residues. Germline trimming cut 4 bases from V and 0 bases from J; bases unmatched to any gene: 4. Germline V gene lookup returns CDR1 SGHRS and CDR2 YFSETQ. CDR3 sequence: CASSPSGTSYNEQFF. Here the CDR3 DNA reads TGCGCCAGCAGCCCCAGCGGGACCTCCTACAATGAGCAGTTCTTC.

The rearrangement uses TRBV19 and TRBJ2-1; 12 positions match TRBD1. Trimming took 4 bases from V and 2 from J; bases not matched to a gene: 9. Germline V gene sequence: CDR1 LNHDA, CDR2 SQIVND (reference sequence). The CDR3 sequence is 18 residues long. The CDR3 DNA follows: TGTGCCAGTAGTAGGGGACAGGGGGCAGCGGGGACCTACAATGAGCAGTTCTTC. Translated: CASSRGQGAAGTYNEQFF.

V is TRBV6-5 and J is TRBJ2-7; D ambiguous. V gave up 4 bases and J gave up 4 bases, with 17 bases separating them. The CDR3 contains 15 residues. In germline, CDR1 is MNHEY, CDR2 SVGAGI. This chain's CDR3 is CASSSRLGSQYEQYF. The CDR3 coding sequence is TGTGCCAGCAGTTCTCGCCTAGGCAGCCAATACGAGCAGTACTTC.

This rearrangement joins TRBV9 to TRBJ2-7; a weak D match, TRBD2 (5 bases). The CDR3 runs 16 residues. In germline, CDR1 is SGDLS, CDR2 YYNGEE. Trimming removed 0 bases at V and 3 bases at J, with 16 bases between. As DNA, the CDR3 is TGTGCCAGCAGCGTAGCCCCACTAGTTGGAGGCTACGAGCAGTACTTC. This gives the protein CASSVAPLVGGYEQYF.

The CDR3 nucleotides are TGTGCCAGCAGCGTAAGGGGCGGGGAGCTGTTTTTT. Protein: CASSVRGGELFF. This chain joins TRBV9 and TRBJ2-2; TRBD1 might be the D (5 bases). Trimming shortened V by 1 base and J by 7 bases, and 5 bases separated the two germline ends. Per the germline V gene, CDR1 is SGDLS and CDR2 is YYNGEE. The CDR3 covers 12 residues.

The rearrangement joins TRBV12-5 to TRBJ1-2; no clear D gene. This CDR3 is built from 13 residues. V dropped 2 bases and J dropped 6 bases, with 10 bases sitting between them. Germline V gene data show CDR1 as LGHNT and CDR2 as FRNRAP. DNA of the CDR3: TGTGCTAGTGGTTTGCATCAGGCCCATGGCTACACCTTC. Its protein product is CASGLHQAHGYTF.

The chain links TRBV7-3 to TRBJ2-5; TRBD2 might be the D (6 bases). CDR1 is SGHTA, CDR2 FQGTGA, per germline. The CDR3 extends over 15 amino acids. Trimming shortened V by 1 base and J by 4 bases, and 13 bases separated the two germline ends. The CDR3 coding sequence is TGTGCCAGCAGCTTAAGGGGGGTGTTGGGAGAGACCCAGTACTTC. This encodes CASSLRGVLGETQYF.

J is TRBJ1-5 and V is TRBV9; 9 bases agree with TRBD1. Germline CDR1 and CDR2: SGDLS and YYNGEE. The CDR3 has 14 amino acids. V shed 4 bases, J shed 5 bases, and the junction held 4 bases outside the gene matches. CDR3 sequence: CASSFGQGYQPQHF. The CDR3 region has the DNA TGTGCCAGCAGCTTCGGACAGGGGTATCAGCCCCAGCATTTT.

As DNA, the CDR3 is TGTGCCAGCAGTCTCCAATACGCCGGGACAGCATTTGAAGCTTTCTTT. It translates to CASSLQYAGTAFEAFF. The chain recombines TRBV27 with TRBJ1-1; 7 bases are shared with TRBD1. CDR1 and CDR2 (germline): MNHEY, SMNVEV (reference sequence). The CDR3 totals 16 residues. V gave up 5 bases and J gave up 7 bases; unmatched junction bases: 16.

The chain combines TRBV19 with TRBJ1-1, with 8 bases fitting TRBD1. The CDR3 is 15 amino acids. CDR1 is LNHDA and CDR2 is SQIVND in the germline V gene (reference sequence). V lost 5 bases to trimming and J lost 5 bases; unmatched junction nucleotides: 10. The chain's CDR3 is CASSVAGGVVTEAFF. CDR3 nucleotide sequence: TGTGCCAGTAGTGTCGCAGGGGGCGTAGTTACTGAAGCTTTCTTT.

This sequence joins TRBV6-5 and TRBJ1-2; D is unclear. Germline loops: CDR1 MNHEY, CDR2 SVGAGI. V was trimmed by 4 bases and J by 4 bases, leaving 4 bases between them. The CDR3 contains 11 residues. DNA for the CDR3: TGTGCCAGCAGTTCGACCTATGGCTACACCTTC. It encodes CASSSTYGYTF.

This sequence joins TRBV7-7 and TRBJ2-3; TRBD2 agrees at 8 bases. This CDR3 contains 15 residues. From germline, CDR1 is SSHAT and CDR2 FNYEAQ (reference sequence). J was trimmed by 5 bases and V by 6 bases; bases with no gene match: 10. CDR3: CASSRGSGVGDTQYF. CDR3 nucleotides: TGTGCCAGCAGTCGAGGTAGCGGGGTAGGAGATACGCAGTATTTT.

The chain couples TRBV5-4 to TRBJ2-1; D is unresolved. V lost 4 bases to trimming and J lost 5 bases, with 10 bases between them. Per the germline V gene, CDR1 is SGHNT and CDR2 is YYREEE (reference sequence). The CDR3 extends over 13 amino acids. DNA for the CDR3: TGTGCCAGCAGCCCGGACCAAAACAATGAGCAGTTCTTC. It is translated as CASSPDQNNEQFF.

The chain combines TRBV10-1 with TRBJ2-2; unclear D gene. The CDR3 extends over 14 amino acids. CDR1 WNHNN and CDR2 SYGVQD come from the germline V gene (reference sequence). The ends were cut back, 4 bases at V and 6 bases at J, with 12 bases in the middle. CDR3 in amino acids: CASSGDPMPGELFF. The CDR3 DNA reads TGCGCCAGCAGTGGAGACCCCATGCCCGGGGAGCTGTTTTTT.

The chain joins TRBV18 to TRBJ2-2; D perhaps matches TRBD2 (6 bases). The germline gives CDR1 KGHSH, CDR2 LQKENI. The CDR3 contains 13 residues. Trimming took off 1 base at V and 6 bases at J, with 6 bases between the two ends. CDR3 DNA sequence: TGTGCCAGCTCACCACGGGACTCCGGGGAGCTGTTTTTT. It encodes CASSPRDSGELFF. Using reference TRBV18 and TRBJ2-2 for the parts outside the CDR3, the full variable domain is NAGVMQNPRHLVRRRGQEARLRCSPMKGHSHVYWYRQLPEEGLKFMVYLQKENIIDESGMPKERFSAEFPKEGPSILRIQQVVRGDSAAYFCASSPRDSGELFFGEGSRLTVL.

J is TRBJ1-1 and V is TRBV28; weak D call: TRBD1 (5 bases). V lost 11 bases, J lost 10 bases, and 20 bases lay in between. The germline V gene has CDR1 MDHEN and CDR2 SYDVKM. The CDR3 is 12 amino acids. The CDR3 here is CAVSLRGLIAFF. The CDR3 DNA reads TGTGCCGTATCTCTTCGGGGACTAATAGCTTTCTTT.

Here the CDR3 DNA reads TGTGCCAGCAGTTTGGTACAGGTGGGGGGAAACACCATATATTTT. Encoded protein: CASSLVQVGGNTIYF. The rearrangement joins TRBV28 to TRBJ1-3, with D possibly matching TRBD1 (5 bases). The CDR3 runs 15 residues. Germline V gives CDR1 MDHEN, CDR2 SYDVKM. The V gene lost 3 bases and the J gene lost 4 bases, with 13 bases spanning the gap.

The V gene is TRBV28, the J gene TRBJ1-5; D gene uncertain. The CDR3 consists of 9 residues. Deletions cut 10 bases from V and 9 bases from J, with 7 bases between. Germline CDR1 is MDHEN and CDR2 is SYDVKM. CDR3 nucleotides: TGTGCCACCAGGTGGCCCCAGCATTTT. Its translation is CATRWPQHF.

This rearrangement joins TRBV4-3 to TRBJ2-3; 8 nucleotides line up with TRBD1. V lost 0 bases, J lost 4 bases, and 3 bases stayed unmatched. The CDR3 contains 15 residues. Germline lookup yields CDR1 LGHNA and CDR2 YSLEER. The CDR3 region has the DNA TGCGCCAGCAGCCAAGACGGCAGGGGGCCAGATACGCAGTATTTT. Translating it yields CASSQDGRGPDTQYF.

The chain links TRBV15 to TRBJ2-1; no firm D call. Germline CDR1 is LNHNV and CDR2 is YYDKDF (reference sequence). The CDR3 runs 12 residues. The ends were cut back, 6 bases at V and 7 bases at J, with 10 bases in the middle. DNA for the CDR3: TGTGCCACCAGGGCTAGACGGAATGAGCAGTTCTTC. Its translation is CATRARRNEQFF.

J is TRBJ2-3 and V is TRBV2, with D tentatively TRBD2 (7 bases). The V and J ends lost 0 bases and 2 bases respectively, with 9 bases between them. Germline loops: CDR1 SNHLY, CDR2 FYNNEI. The CDR3 sequence is 15 residues long. CDR3 in amino acids: CASSEAGGPTDTQYF. The CDR3 DNA reads as TGTGCCAGCAGTGAAGCGGGGGGGCCCACAGATACGCAGTATTTT. Drawing the rest from reference TRBV2 and TRBJ2-3, the complete variable domain is EPEVTQTPSHQVTQMGQEVILRCVPISNHLYFYWYRQILGQKVEFLVSFYNNEISEKSEIFDDQFSVERPDGSNFTLKIRSTKLEDSAMYFCASSEAGGPTDTQYFGPGTRLTVL.

The chain uses TRBV5-8 and TRBJ2-4; 9 bases map to TRBD2. V shed 4 bases, J shed 9 bases, and the junction held 17 bases outside the gene matches. CDR3 length equals 17 residues. CDR1 and CDR2 from the germline V gene are SGHTS and YDEGEE. The CDR3 loop is CASSAKNSGGGRGIQYF. The CDR3 region has the DNA TGTGCCAGCAGCGCCAAAAATAGCGGGGGAGGGCGTGGCATTCAGTACTTC.

The chain is built from TRBV9 and TRBJ1-5; D ambiguous. There are 15 residues in the CDR3. Deletions cut 4 bases from V and 7 bases from J, with 18 bases between. In germline, CDR1 is SGDLS, CDR2 YYNGEE. CDR3: CASSSTDGEGQPQHF. The CDR3 region has the DNA TGTGCCAGCAGCTCCACGGACGGGGAAGGACAGCCCCAGCATTTT.

The V and J genes are TRBV18 and TRBJ2-7; D unclear. CDR3 length: 13 amino acids. In germline, CDR1 is KGHSH, CDR2 LQKENI. Trimming took 2 bases from V and 2 from J, leaving 7 bases between them. CDR3 amino acids: CASSPTTTYEQYF. CDR3 sequence (DNA): TGTGCCAGCTCACCAACGACGACCTACGAGCAGTACTTC.

The chain carries TRBV18 and TRBJ1-2, with D unclear. Trimming removed 1 base from V and 4 bases from J, with 13 bases in between. Germline V gives CDR1 KGHSH, CDR2 LQKENI. The CDR3 runs 15 residues. CDR3 loop: CASSPREVSLYGYTF. The CDR3 nucleotides are TGTGCCAGCTCACCACGTGAAGTCTCCCTCTATGGCTACACCTTC.

This chain uses TRBV27 with TRBJ2-5; 10 bases are shared with TRBD2. CDR3 size: 15 residues. Germline lookup yields CDR1 MNHEY and CDR2 SMNVEV (reference sequence). Unmatched junction bases numbered 4, after V lost 5 bases and J lost 1 base. The CDR3 protein is CASSRASGGQETQYF. The CDR3 DNA sequence: TGTGCCAGCAGTCGGGCTAGCGGGGGCCAAGAGACCCAGTACTTC.

The count of this clone is one. The chain couples TRBV11-3 to TRBJ1-1; D unclear. The CDR3 length is 14 residues. CDR1 and CDR2 (germline): SGHNT, YENEEA. Trimming took off 4 bases at V and 6 bases at J, with 15 bases between the two ends. The CDR3 loop reads CASSSRLSRAEAFF. CDR3 DNA: TGTGCCAGCAGCTCTCGCCTGTCCCGGGCTGAAGCTTTCTTT.

The rearrangement joins TRBV28 to TRBJ1-4; D unresolved. This CDR3 has 11 amino acids. The V end lost 2 bases, the J end lost 10 bases, and 5 bases lay between the germline ends. CDR1 is MDHEN and CDR2 is SYDVKM in the germline V gene. CDR3 sequence (DNA): TGTGCCAGCAGTTTAGTGGGAAAACTGTTTTTT. It translates to CASSLVGKLFF.